Listed below are T cell receptor beta chains from one sample, sequenced in a study of blood T cell repertoires in COVID-19. The assay was immunoSEQ multiplex PCR, and TCRdb's table has in-frame clones only and misses some. Of about 300,000 clones in the sample, roughly 87% were seen once. The sequenced sample consisted of peripheral blood. The receptors derive from a man aged 18 to 30 with active or convalescent COVID-19. The CDR3 runs from the conserved cysteine through the conserved F or W. A D gene is named only where the DNA matches it firmly. Rows may omit the clone size; those that give it use once, few, many or a size class.

>NA|NA|TRBJ1-5|14|TRBV27
TGTGCCAGCAGTTTAGTCAGTTCCAATCAGCCCCAGCATTTT
CASSLVSSNQPQHF
>TRBD1|NA|TRBJ2-3|14|TRBV2
TGTGCCAGCGGAGGACAGGGGTGGGGGGATACGCAGTATTTT
CASGGQGWGDTQYF
>TRBD1|NA|TRBJ1-1|14|TRBV6-5
TGTGCCAGCAGAACAAGACAGGGAGGCACTGAAGCTTTCTTT
CASRTRQGGTEAFF
>NA|NA|TRBJ1-5|14|TRBV25-1
TGTGCCAGCAGTGAAGGGAGGAGGAATCAGCCCCAGCATTTT
CASSEGRRNQPQHF
>TRBD1|once|TRBJ2-7|13|TRBV29-1
TGCAGCGCCCAGACAGGGACGACCTACGAGCAGTACTTC
CSAQTGTTYEQYF
>TRBD2|NA|TRBJ2-1|14|TRBV10-2
TGCGCCAGCAGTGTCCAGCGGGGGGACAATGAGCAGTTCTTC
CASSVQRGDNEQFF
>NA|NA|TRBJ1-1|11|TRBV7-9
TGTGCCAGCAGCCCGGACTCTGAAGCTTTCTTT
CASSPDSEAFF
>TRBD1|NA|TRBJ2-7|14|TRBV5-4
TGTGCCAGCAGCCTCGACAGGGGGTCGTACGAGCAGTACTTC
CASSLDRGSYEQYF
>NA|NA|TRBJ2-5|15|TRBV3-1/TRBV3-2
TGTGCCAGCAGCCAAGATCCGATTCCAGGGCGTTACCAGTACTTC
CASSQDPIPGRYQYF
>TRBD1|NA|TRBJ2-4|15|TRBV29-1
TGCAGCGTTGAATACAGGGGGTCTGGCAAAAACATTCAGTACTTC
CSVEYRGSGKNIQYF
>TRBD1|NA|TRBJ2-7|15|TRBV27
TGTGCCAGCAGTTTATCCAGGACAGGGGTCTACGAGCAGTACTTC
CASSLSRTGVYEQYF
>NA|NA|TRBJ1-6|15|TRBV28
TGTGCCAGCGAGACAAGGGGAAAATATAATTCACCCCTCCACTTT
CASETRGKYNSPLHF
>NA|NA|TRBJ2-7|14|TRBV19
TGTGCCAGTAGTTCCCGGGGACTGGGCTACGAGCAGTACTTC
CASSSRGLGYEQYF
>TRBD1|NA|TRBJ1-4|17|TRBV27
TGTGCCAGCAGCCGAAGGGGACAGGGTGTACCTAATGAAAAACTGTTTTTT
CASSRRGQGVPNEKLFF